A selection of T cell receptor beta chains follows, all from one sample in a study of T-cell memory formation after mild COVID-19. TCRdb re-called the 5' RACE reads through MiXCR, storing one row per CDR3 protein. The sample has tens of thousands of distinct CDR3 sequences; about 13% are singletons. Material for sequencing was PBMCs or a T cell subset sorted from them (not recorded which). These TCRs come from an adult woman who had mild COVID-19 (a few samples of this study predate the infection). Cell type and time point are not known. Both conserved end residues are part of each CDR3.

V gene	J gene	CDR3 length	CDR3 protein
TRBV30	TRBJ1-5	15	CAWSSGTGNNQPQHF
TRBV15	TRBJ2-1	15	CATSGYSSSYNEQFF
TRBV5-5	TRBJ2-2	16	CASTPPGAGTTGELFF
TRBV29-1	TRBJ1-1	13	CSVEGTGEVEAFF
TRBV29-1	TRBJ2-7	14	CSVESGTGTYEQYF
TRBV7-9	TRBJ2-1	14	CASSAGRFEGEQFF
TRBV7-3	TRBJ2-3	16	CASSLYASGNTDTQYF
TRBV2	TRBJ1-4	13	CASRQGLGEKLFF
TRBV29-1	TRBJ2-7	12	CSVLAGAYEQYF
TRBV2	TRBJ2-7	13	CASREFSGTEQYF
TRBV5-1	TRBJ2-7	15	CASRPGTTGGHEQYF
TRBV5-8	TRBJ2-1	16	CASSLDRTGSYNEQFF
TRBV5-1	TRBJ2-3	16	CASSSHSGPFTDTQYF
TRBV5-6	TRBJ2-1	14	CASSLVSGGNEQFF
TRBV10-2	TRBJ2-3	12	CASSMTGDTQYF
TRBV7-9	TRBJ2-7	13	CASSSPQGYEQYF
TRBV7-2	TRBJ2-7	12	CARSSDSYEQYF
TRBV2	TRBJ2-7	10	CASSGAEQYF
TRBV19	TRBJ2-7	15	CASSIDKKGNYEQYF
TRBV2	TRBJ2-1	12	CASNLHGNEQFF
TRBV27	TRBJ2-7	16	CASSWLGQANSYEQYF
TRBV12-3/TRBV12-4	TRBJ2-7	15	CASSLFGSGGYEQYF
TRBV4-2	TRBJ1-2	17	CASSQDPTGVTNYGYTF
TRBV4-3	TRBJ2-3	15	CASSQDLPSTDTQYF
TRBV4-3	TRBJ2-3	16	CASSRNPGGQRDTQYF
TRBV7-8	TRBJ2-1	18	CASSLVRERPSPYNEQFF
TRBV6-5	TRBJ2-7	17	CASKGGTSGVSSYEQYF
TRBV29-1	TRBJ2-7	10	CGVRFYEQYF
TRBV6-1	TRBJ2-7	16	CASSESLGTGGHEQYF
TRBV4-3	TRBJ2-5	16	CASSQDLTRRQETQYF
TRBV6-5	TRBJ2-2	12	CASSYPGGELFF
TRBV7-9	TRBJ2-3	16	CASSLAKQGRTDTQYF
TRBV4-1	TRBJ2-5	15	CASSQDGLAQETQYF
TRBV29-1	TRBJ2-3	13	CSVDLDGTDTQYF